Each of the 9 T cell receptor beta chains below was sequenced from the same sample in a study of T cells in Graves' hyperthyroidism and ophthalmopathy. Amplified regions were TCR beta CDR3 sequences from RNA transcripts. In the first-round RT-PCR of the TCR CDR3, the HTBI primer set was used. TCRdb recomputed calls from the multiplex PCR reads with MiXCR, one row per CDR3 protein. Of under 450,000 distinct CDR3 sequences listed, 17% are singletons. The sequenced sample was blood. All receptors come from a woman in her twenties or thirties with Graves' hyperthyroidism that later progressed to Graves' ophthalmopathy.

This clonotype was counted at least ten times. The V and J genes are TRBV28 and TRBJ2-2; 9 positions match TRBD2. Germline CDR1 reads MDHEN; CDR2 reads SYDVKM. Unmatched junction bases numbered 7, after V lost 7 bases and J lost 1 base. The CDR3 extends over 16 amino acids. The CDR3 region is CASTLSGSGNTGELFF. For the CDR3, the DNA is TGTGCCAGCACCCTTAGCGGGAGCGGGAACACCGGGGAGCTGTTTTTT.

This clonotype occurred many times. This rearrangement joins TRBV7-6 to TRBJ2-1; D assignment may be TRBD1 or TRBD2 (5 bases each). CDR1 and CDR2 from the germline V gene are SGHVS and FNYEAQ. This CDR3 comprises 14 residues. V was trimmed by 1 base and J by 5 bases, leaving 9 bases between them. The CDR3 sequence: CASSLVWGNNEQFF. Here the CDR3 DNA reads TGTGCCAGCAGCTTAGTTTGGGGGAACAATGAGCAGTTCTTC.

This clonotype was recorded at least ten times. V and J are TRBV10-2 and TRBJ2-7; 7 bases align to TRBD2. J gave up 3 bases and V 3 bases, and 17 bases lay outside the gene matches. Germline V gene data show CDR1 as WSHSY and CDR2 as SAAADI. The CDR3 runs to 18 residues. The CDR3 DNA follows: TGCGCCAGCAGTGATCGCATCGATAGCGGGCCGTATAACTACGAGCAGTACTTC. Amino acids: CASSDRIDSGPYNYEQYF.

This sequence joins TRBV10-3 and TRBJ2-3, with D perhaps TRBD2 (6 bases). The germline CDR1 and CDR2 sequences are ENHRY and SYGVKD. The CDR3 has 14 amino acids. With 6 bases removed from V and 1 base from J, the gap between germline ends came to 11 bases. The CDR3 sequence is CAIRPEGRTDTQYF. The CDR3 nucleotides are TGTGCCATCAGACCGGAGGGCCGCACAGATACGCAGTATTTT.

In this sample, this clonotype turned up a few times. The CDR3 loop is CASSHPWAGGTDTQYF. CDR3 in DNA: TGTGCCAGCAGCCACCCTTGGGCGGGGGGCACAGATACGCAGTATTTT. The chain employs TRBV7-9 and TRBJ2-3, with 7 bases fitting TRBD2. The J segment lost 1 base and the V segment lost 5 bases, leaving 9 bases of the junction unmatched. There are 16 residues in the CDR3. Germline CDR1 and CDR2: SEHNR and FQNEAQ (reference sequence).

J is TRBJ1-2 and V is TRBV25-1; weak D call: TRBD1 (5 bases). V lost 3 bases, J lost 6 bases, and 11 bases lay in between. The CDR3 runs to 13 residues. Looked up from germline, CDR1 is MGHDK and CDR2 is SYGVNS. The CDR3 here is CASSDLGRDGYTF. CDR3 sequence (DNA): TGTGCCAGCAGTGATTTGGGCAGGGATGGCTACACCTTC.

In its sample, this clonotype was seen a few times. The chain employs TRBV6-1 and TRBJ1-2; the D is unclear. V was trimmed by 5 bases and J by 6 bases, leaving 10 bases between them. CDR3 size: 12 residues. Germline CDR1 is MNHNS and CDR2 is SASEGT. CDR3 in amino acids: CASSTYSHGYTF. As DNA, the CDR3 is TGTGCCAGCAGTACATATTCGCATGGCTACACCTTC.

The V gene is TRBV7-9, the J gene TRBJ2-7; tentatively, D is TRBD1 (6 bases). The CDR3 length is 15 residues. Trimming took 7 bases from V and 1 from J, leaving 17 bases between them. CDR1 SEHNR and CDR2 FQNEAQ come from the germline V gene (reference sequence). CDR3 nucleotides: TGTGCCAGCACTAACAGGGACCTCGAATCCTACGAGCAGTACTTC. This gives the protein CASTNRDLESYEQYF.

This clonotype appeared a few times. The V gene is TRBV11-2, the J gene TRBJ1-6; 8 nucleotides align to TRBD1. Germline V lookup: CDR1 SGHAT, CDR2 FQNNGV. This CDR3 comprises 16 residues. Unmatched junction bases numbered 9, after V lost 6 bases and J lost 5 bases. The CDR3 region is CASSYMDRANNSPLHF. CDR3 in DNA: TGTGCCAGCAGTTATATGGACAGGGCGAATAATTCACCCCTCCACTTT. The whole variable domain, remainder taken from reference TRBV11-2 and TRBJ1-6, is EAGVAQSPRYKIIEKRQSVAFWCNPISGHATLYWYQQILGQGPKLLIQFQNNGVVDDSQLPKDRFSAERLKGVDSTLKIQPAKLEDSAVYLCASSYMDRANNSPLHFGNGTRLTVT.